This T cell receptor (beta chain) was identified during a study of radiation and T cells in renal cell carcinoma. Study-level background: Nephrectomy followed 15 Gy stereotactic body radiation by 4 weeks.

TCRdb's copy holds only in-frame clones and misses some; the assay was immunoSEQ multiplex PCR. Of around 140,000 clones in the sample, less than 90% were seen once. Study results and caveats: From baseline, blood top tumor clonotypes peaked at 2 weeks post-radiation.

The time point was: baseline pretreatment blood. The treatment here: 15 Gy SBRT to primary tumor, nephrectomy 4 weeks later. After SBRT, blood was collected at 2 and 4 weeks, plus baseline. Regarding this clone: The antigen is not known.

There are 15 residues in the CDR3. Germline CDR1 and CDR2: LNHNV and YYDKDF (reference sequence). The ends were cut back, 4 bases at V and 0 bases at J, with 12 bases in the middle. This material consisted of blood, taken from a patient whose treatment included radiotherapy and nephrectomy. The sequence derives from a woman aged 50 to 60 with renal cell carcinoma. The chain couples TRBV15 to TRBJ1-1; no clear D. The CDR3 coding sequence is TGTGCCACCAGCACCCCGGCTCGATTGAACACTGAAGCTTTCTTT. This sequence encodes CATSTPARLNTEAFF.